The entry below describes one T cell receptor (beta chain). This record belongs to a study of cytomegalovirus exposure and HLA in healthy donors. V gave up 6 bases and J gave up 6 bases, with 10 bases separating them. CDR3 length: 12 residues. CDR1 and CDR2 from the germline V gene are MNHEY and SVGAGI. PCR used 60 Vbeta primers and 13 Jbeta primers. Clones were sequenced by immunoSEQ multiplex PCR, and TCRdb holds only the in-frame ones, with some missing. The repertoire has 150,000 to 200,000 clones, 79% of them found once; the top ten carry more than 1.5%. Sequenced sample: PBMCs. The TCR comes from a girl under 18 in good health and CMV-seropositive. The rearrangement links TRBV6-5 to TRBJ2-3, with a tentative D call TRBD2 (6 bases). CDR3 coding DNA: TGTGCCAGCAGCCCTGGGGGGGATACGCAGTATTTT. Protein sequence: CASSPGGDTQYF.